Included here is one T cell receptor (beta chain) sequence, with context. The data were obtained in a study of technical replicates of blood from several donors. The method was immunoSEQ multiplex PCR; TCRdb's version includes in-frame clones alone and lacks a portion of them. The sample records 81,000 or so clones, 95% to 97% being singletons. Germline CDR1 MDHEN, CDR2 SYDVKM. Trimming took off 7 bases at V and 2 bases at J, with 6 bases between the two ends. CDR3 length: 13 residues. Sequencing used T cells isolated from PBMCs. The TCR comes from a human donor in good health. The chain links TRBV28 to TRBJ2-6; TRBD2 might be the D (5 bases). The CDR3 sequence is CASMRAGANVLTF. The CDR3 DNA reads as TGTGCCAGCATGAGGGCTGGGGCCAACGTCCTGACTTTC.